This T cell receptor (beta chain) was identified during a study of blood T cell repertoires in COVID-19. Across the whole study: Sites across the United States, Italy and Spain contributed samples from acute and convalescent COVID-19. The cDNA or gDNA used as material had been derived from T cells, B-cell-depleted T cells, or PBMCs.

This clone was seen more than once but under ten times. Here immunoSEQ multiplex PCR was the method, and the copy in TCRdb shows in-frame clones only, minus some. The table includes approximately 450,000 clones, roughly 85% detected once. The TCR comes from a young woman with acute COVID-19. Sequencing was performed on PBMCs or T cells enriched from blood (not recorded which).

As DNA, the CDR3 is TGTGCCAGCAGCTTTCCACAGGGCTTTAATGGCTACACCTTC. This gives the protein CASSFPQGFNGYTF. This sequence joins TRBV7-9 and TRBJ1-2; D possibly corresponds to TRBD1 (6 bases). This CDR3 has 14 amino acids. The germline V and J ends were trimmed by 3 bases and 6 bases, with 14 bases remaining between them. Per the germline V gene, CDR1 is SEHNR and CDR2 is FQNEAQ (reference sequence).